A selection of T cell receptor beta chains follows, all from one sample in a study of beta chain features in type 1 diabetes. TCRdb's table, derived via immunoSEQ multiplex PCR, lists solely in-frame clones and lacks some. The sample contains 120,000 to 150,000 clones, 6.9% of which appear only once. Input material: central memory CD4+ T cells from blood. These receptor sequences come from a woman in her twenties or thirties in good health. Both conserved end residues are part of each CDR3. The D gene is left open where the match is weak. Only some rows state a clone size, as once, few, many or a class for expanded clones.

CDR3 protein	CDR3 DNA	V gene	clone size	D gene	J gene	CDR3 length
CASSPGLAGLTDTQYF	TGTGCCAGCAGCCCCGGACTAGCGGGCCTCACAGATACGCAGTATTTT	TRBV7-9	few	TRBD2	TRBJ2-3	16
CASSVSGGNTGELFF	TGTGCCAGCAGTGTGTCGGGGGGTAACACCGGGGAGCTGTTTTTT	TRBV2	.	TRBD2	TRBJ2-2	15
CASSSQNTGELFF	TGTGCCAGCAGTTCACAGAACACCGGGGAGCTGTTTTTT	TRBV6-6	.	.	TRBJ2-2	13
CASSLGLAGTSTDTQYF	TGCGCCAGCAGCCTCGGACTAGCGGGAACTAGCACAGATACGCAGTATTTT	TRBV5-1	.	TRBD2	TRBJ2-3	17
CASTNPTSGQETQYF	TGTGCCAGCACCAACCCCACTAGCGGACAAGAGACCCAGTACTTC	TRBV7-2	few	TRBD2	TRBJ2-5	15
CASSGPGGWGETQYF	TGTGCCAGCAGTGGCCCCGGGGGATGGGGAGAGACCCAGTACTTC	TRBV6-1	.	.	TRBJ2-5	15
CASSNGPGTSGRADTQYF	TGTGCCAGCAGCAATGGCCCCGGGACTAGCGGGAGGGCAGATACGCAGTATTTT	TRBV27	.	TRBD2	TRBJ2-3	18
CASGTDRGRIEQYF	TGCGCCAGCGGAACCGACAGGGGGCGGATCGAGCAGTACTTC	TRBV23-1	few	TRBD1	TRBJ2-7	14
CASTAVATGELFF	TGTGCCAGCACCGCCGTAGCCACCGGGGAGCTGTTTTTT	TRBV2	.	.	TRBJ2-2	13
CASSWSRGGAYEQYF	TGTGCCAGTAGTTGGTCCCGGGGGGGTGCCTACGAGCAGTACTTC	TRBV19	.	TRBD2	TRBJ2-7	15
CASSVFPGGGETQYF	TGTGCCAGCAGCGTATTCCCAGGTGGGGGGGAGACCCAGTACTTC	TRBV9	.	.	TRBJ2-5	15
CASSQQDGYTEAFF	TGTGCCAGCAGCCAGCAGGATGGGTACACTGAAGCTTTCTTT	TRBV7-2	.	.	TRBJ1-1	14
CASSLEHGTGELFF	TGTGCCAGCAGCTTAGAGCACGGCACCGGGGAGCTGTTTTTT	TRBV7-2	.	.	TRBJ2-2	14
CASSLQGQNYGYTF	TGTGCCAGCAGTTTACAGGGTCAGAACTATGGCTACACCTTC	TRBV6-6	many	.	TRBJ1-2	14
CASKLLGKGAFAEAFF	TGTGCCAGCAAACTTCTTGGTAAGGGGGCTTTTGCTGAAGCTTTCTTT	TRBV2	few	TRBD1	TRBJ1-1	16
CASSGGDSLYEQYF	TGTGCCAGCAGCGGCGGGGACTCCCTTTACGAGCAGTACTTC	TRBV7-2	few	.	TRBJ2-7	14
CASSLGVQGHQETQYF	TGTGCCAGCAGCTTAGGAGTGCAGGGCCACCAAGAGACCCAGTACTTC	TRBV7-2	.	.	TRBJ2-5	16
CASSSTRPTDTQYF	TGTGCCAGCAGCTCGACTAGACCGACAGATACGCAGTATTTT	TRBV11-2	few	.	TRBJ2-3	14
CSVDLAGGGTEAFF	TGCAGCGTTGATTTGGCAGGGGGTGGGACCGAAGCTTTCTTT	TRBV29-1	many	TRBD1	TRBJ1-1	14
CASSARTSGSFEQYF	TGTGCCAGCTCAGCAAGGACTAGCGGGAGTTTCGAGCAGTACTTC	TRBV18	.	TRBD2	TRBJ2-7	15
CASSGGARSIQYF	TGTGCCAGTAGTGGGGGGGCGCGGTCCATTCAGTACTTC	TRBV19	.	.	TRBJ2-4	13
CASSLGATSGSSDEQFF	TGTGCCAGCAGCTTAGGTGCGACTAGCGGGAGTTCGGATGAGCAGTTCTTC	TRBV11-3	few	TRBD2	TRBJ2-1	17
CASRYRDRVGGYTF	TGTGCCAGCAGATACCGGGACAGGGTCGGCGGCTACACCTTC	TRBV28	.	TRBD1	TRBJ1-2	14
CASSLTGQTGELFF	TGTGCCAGCAGCCTAACGGGACAGACCGGGGAGCTGTTTTTT	TRBV7-9	few	TRBD1	TRBJ2-2	14
CASSAGTSDPYEQYF	TGTGCCAGCAGTGCCGGGACTAGCGATCCCTACGAGCAGTACTTC	TRBV28	many	TRBD2	TRBJ2-7	15
CASNTDQGLYEQYF	TGTGCCAGCAACACTGACCAGGGTCTATACGAGCAGTACTTC	TRBV2	few	.	TRBJ2-7	14
CASGITGNTEAFF	TGTGCCAGCGGGATTACAGGGAACACTGAAGCTTTCTTT	TRBV28	few	.	TRBJ1-1	13
CASSARTANGYTF	TGTGCCAGCAGTGCCCGGACAGCCAATGGCTACACCTTC	TRBV28	few	.	TRBJ1-2	13
CASSGERTDTQYF	TGTGCCAGCAGTGGGGAGCGCACAGATACGCAGTATTTT	TRBV2	.	.	TRBJ2-3	13
CASSLSSGTSGSYEQYF	TGTGCCAGCTCACTATCCTCCGGGACTAGCGGCTCCTACGAGCAGTACTTC	TRBV18	few	TRBD2	TRBJ2-7	17
CASSRRLGLAGNEQFF	TGTGCCAGCAGTCGACGACTGGGACTAGCGGGAAATGAGCAGTTCTTC	TRBV14	few	TRBD2	TRBJ2-1	16
CASSGQGDTEAFF	TGTGCCAGTTCGGGACAGGGGGACACTGAAGCTTTCTTT	TRBV7-3	.	TRBD1	TRBJ1-1	13
CASGQGITGELFF	TGTGCCAGCGGACAGGGGATCACCGGGGAGCTGTTTTTT	TRBV6-1	few	TRBD1	TRBJ2-2	13
CASSLTGTGGRNTEAFF	TGCGCCAGCAGCTTGACCGGGACAGGGGGCCGGAACACTGAAGCTTTCTTT	TRBV5-1	.	TRBD1	TRBJ1-1	17
CASSLSGNRRETQHF	TGTGCCAGCAGCTTAAGCGGAAACCGCCGGGAGACGCAGCATTTT	TRBV7-3	.	.	TRBJ1-5	15
CASSRGTVYGYTF	TGTGCCAGCAGCCGCGGGACAGTCTATGGCTACACCTTC	TRBV7-2	many	TRBD1	TRBJ1-2	13
CASSPRLAGASETQYF	TGTGCCAGCAGCCCGAGACTAGCGGGAGCGTCGGAGACCCAGTACTTC	TRBV7-2	.	TRBD2	TRBJ2-5	16
CASSQDAAGRVTQYF	TGCGCCAGCAGCCAAGATGCTGCAGGGAGGGTGACCCAGTACTTC	TRBV4-3	few	TRBD2	TRBJ2-5	15
CASSGLAGETQYF	TGTGCCAGCAGCGGACTAGCAGGGGAGACCCAGTACTTC	TRBV27	.	TRBD2	TRBJ2-5	13
CASSQERLGFYEQFF	TGTGCCAGCAGCCAAGAACGACTAGGGTTTTATGAGCAGTTCTTC	TRBV4-2	.	.	TRBJ2-1	15
CASSTSGRYNEQFF	TGTGCCAGCTCGACTAGCGGGCGCTACAATGAGCAGTTCTTC	TRBV18	few	TRBD2	TRBJ2-1	14
CASSQDLREQYF	TGTGCCAGCAGCCAAGATCTTCGTGAGCAGTACTTC	TRBV4-2	few	.	TRBJ2-7	12
CASSLGLFQETQYF	TGTGCCAGCAGCTTGGGACTTTTCCAAGAGACCCAGTACTTC	TRBV7-6	few	.	TRBJ2-5	14
CAWSKLSTDTQYF	TGTGCCTGGAGTAAACTGAGCACAGATACGCAGTATTTT	TRBV30	many	.	TRBJ2-3	13
CASSQETGSSYNEQFF	TGTGCCAGCAGCCAAGAAACCGGGAGCTCCTACAATGAGCAGTTCTTC	TRBV4-2	many	.	TRBJ2-1	16
CASSSGANTEAFF	TGTGCCAGCAGTTCTGGGGCGAACACTGAAGCTTTCTTT	TRBV7-3	few	.	TRBJ1-1	13
CASSLQASGANVLTF	TGTGCCAGCAGCTTACAGGCCTCTGGGGCCAACGTCCTGACTTTC	TRBV7-6	.	.	TRBJ2-6	15
CASSLRDFGDGELFF	TGCGCCAGCAGCTTGAGGGACTTTGGAGACGGGGAGCTGTTTTTT	TRBV5-1	few	.	TRBJ2-2	15
CASSYVAGTGNEQFF	TGTGCCAGCAGCTACGTAGCGGGAACTGGCAATGAGCAGTTCTTC	TRBV7-9	few	TRBD2	TRBJ2-1	15
CAISEGGSGRGSTDTQYF	TGTGCCATCAGTGAGGGCGGCAGCGGGAGGGGGAGCACAGATACGCAGTATTTT	TRBV10-3	few	TRBD2	TRBJ2-3	18
CASSLGGTSSYEQYF	TGTGCCAGCAGCTTAGGAGGGACTAGCAGCTACGAGCAGTACTTC	TRBV7-2	.	TRBD2	TRBJ2-7	15
CASSQAGAAGEKLFF	TGCGCCAGCAGCCAAGCGGGAGCCGCGGGCGAAAAACTGTTTTTT	TRBV4-3	few	.	TRBJ1-4	15
CASSLVSTYEQYF	TGTGCCAGCAGCTTGGTGTCTACCTACGAGCAGTACTTC	TRBV5-6	few	.	TRBJ2-7	13
CASRRQGSTDTQYF	TGTGCCAGCAGGCGACAGGGAAGCACAGATACGCAGTATTTT	TRBV6-6	few	TRBD1	TRBJ2-3	14
CASSSGQGWDEQFF	TGTGCCAGCAGTTCGGGACAGGGGTGGGATGAGCAGTTCTTC	TRBV28	few	TRBD1	TRBJ2-1	14